Here is one T cell receptor (beta chain) with its context. Its antigen is unidentified. TCRdb's table, derived via immunoSEQ multiplex PCR, lists solely in-frame clones and lacks some. This sample carries roughly 40,000 clones, about 65% of them seen once, and the ten largest clones take 4% to 4.5%. The V and J ends lost 0 bases and 2 bases respectively, with 8 bases between them. Per germline, CDR1 SGHRS and CDR2 YFSETQ. The CDR3 contains 14 residues. The sample belongs to a study of vaccination effects on CD4 cells after COVID-19. Study results and limitations: Convalescent patients numbered few in the study; early post-infection timepoints were missing entirely.

The culture ran for about 10 days, and then CD4+ T cells were isolated. No vaccinee had earlier SARS-CoV-2 infection, and nucleocapsid antibodies were negative. This clonotype was obtained from a human donor who received a COVID-19 vaccine. The J gene is TRBJ2-5, the V gene TRBV5-1, with D unresolved. The input for sequencing was CD4+ T cells from PBMCs cultured without peptide, taken before COVID-19 vaccination. The CDR3: CASSLAGSQETQYF. DNA for the CDR3: TGCGCCAGCAGCTTGGCCGGATCTCAAGAGACCCAGTACTTC.